What follows are 4 T cell receptor beta chains derived from one specimen sequenced in a study of OX40 agonist ivuxolimab in advanced cancers. Libraries were prepared by immunoSEQ multiplex PCR; TCRdb keeps only in-frame clonotypes and omits some of them. The data contain 100,000 to 120,000 clones, about nine tenths of them seen just once; the ten biggest clones take up 0.27%. The sample was CD4+ or CD8+ T cells sorted from blood, taken in a trial of the OX40 agonist ivuxolimab. The receptors were sampled from an adult with an advanced solid tumor such as melanoma, head and neck, liver or kidney cancer.

CDR3 sequence reads: CASSLSTGQGQEKLFF. Here the CDR3 DNA reads TGTGCCAGCAGCTTAAGTACGGGCCAGGGACAGGAAAAACTGTTTTTT. This chain uses TRBV7-2 with TRBJ1-4; 7 bases match TRBD1. The CDR3 loop spans 16 amino acids. The germline V gene has CDR1 SGHTA and CDR2 FQGNSA. Trimming at V came to 2 bases and at J to 8 bases, leaving 11 bases not matched to a gene.

This clone showed up just once. The chain joins TRBV19 to TRBJ1-2; tentatively, D is TRBD1 (6 bases). The ends were cut back, 6 bases at V and 5 bases at J, with 19 bases in the middle. The CDR3 contains 15 residues. Per germline, CDR1 LNHDA and CDR2 SQIVND (reference sequence). As DNA, the CDR3 is TGTGCCAGTAGGACTACAAGGGGGAACTTTTATGGCTACACCTTC. It specifies CASRTTRGNFYGYTF.

This chain connects TRBV16 to TRBJ2-1; D is possibly TRBD1 or TRBD2 (5 bases each). Germline assignment: CDR1 KGHSY and CDR2 FQNENV. This CDR3 is built from 13 residues. The V and J ends lost 0 bases and 5 bases respectively, with 5 bases between them. CDR3 protein: CASSQSGDNEQFF. In DNA form, the CDR3 reads TGTGCCAGCAGCCAATCGGGGGACAATGAGCAGTTCTTC.

The chain recombines TRBV11-2 with TRBJ2-7; 10 nucleotides line up with TRBD2. The CDR3 loop spans 17 amino acids. CDR1 is SGHAT, CDR2 FQNNGV, per germline. The V and J ends lost 0 bases and 0 bases, in that order; junction bases with no gene match: 5. The CDR3 loop reads CASSLDRTSGFSYEQYF. DNA of the CDR3: TGTGCCAGCAGCTTAGATAGGACTAGCGGATTCTCCTACGAGCAGTACTTC. The variable domain in full, completed from reference TRBV11-2 and TRBJ2-7, reads EAGVAQSPRYKIIEKRQSVAFWCNPISGHATLYWYQQILGQGPKLLIQFQNNGVVDDSQLPKDRFSAERLKGVDSTLKIQPAKLEDSAVYLCASSLDRTSGFSYEQYFGPGTRLTVT.